In this sample, the clone carrying this T cell receptor beta chain turned up once. Its matching antigen is unknown. The data originate from a study of T cell responses to AZD1222 COVID-19 vaccine. Study in general: Pooling of second doses given at about 4 or about 12 weeks was done.

Sequencing used immunoSEQ multiplex PCR; TCRdb keeps in-frame clones, though not all of them. The repertoire holds under 95,000 clones, with approximately 90% as singletons. Looked up from germline, CDR1 is SGHNT and CDR2 is YYREEE (reference sequence). V was clipped by 1 base and J by 2 bases, with 7 bases between them. The CDR3 extends over 14 amino acids. Regarding the study as a whole: A mostly white British donor set with more females was recruited, and clonal diversity was possibly underestimated. The study sampled repertoires only after the peak T cell response. Nearly half of spike-specific TCRs reportedly target variant regions that are unmutated in the B.1.351 and B.1.1.7 variants.

This sequence was found in an adult in good health. The material sequenced was peripheral blood, taken on day 0 of AZD1222 vaccination. The chain recombines TRBV5-4 with TRBJ1-5, with D tentatively TRBD1 (5 bases). In nucleotides, the CDR3 is TGTGCCAGCAGCTTGAGGGGAGGCAATCAGCCCCAGCATTTT. It yields the protein CASSLRGGNQPQHF.